This T cell receptor (beta chain) was observed in a study of control samples from healthy donors and cancer patients. The CDR3 covers 13 residues. Trimming took off 2 bases at V and 3 bases at J, with 8 bases between the two ends. Looked up from germline, CDR1 is MNHEY and CDR2 is SVGAGI. Only in-frame clones appear in the TCRdb table, and some are missing; sequencing was by immunoSEQ multiplex PCR. The sample has about 170,000 clones, around 88% seen once; the top ten hold roughly 5.3%. The specimen sequenced was blood. The V call is TRBV6-5, the J call TRBJ2-7; tentatively, D is TRBD1 (6 bases). This clonotype was sampled from a woman in her twenties or thirties in good health. Written as DNA, the CDR3 is TGTGCCAGCAGTTACGGGACAAGCTACGAGCAGTACTTC. Amino acid sequence: CASSYGTSYEQYF.